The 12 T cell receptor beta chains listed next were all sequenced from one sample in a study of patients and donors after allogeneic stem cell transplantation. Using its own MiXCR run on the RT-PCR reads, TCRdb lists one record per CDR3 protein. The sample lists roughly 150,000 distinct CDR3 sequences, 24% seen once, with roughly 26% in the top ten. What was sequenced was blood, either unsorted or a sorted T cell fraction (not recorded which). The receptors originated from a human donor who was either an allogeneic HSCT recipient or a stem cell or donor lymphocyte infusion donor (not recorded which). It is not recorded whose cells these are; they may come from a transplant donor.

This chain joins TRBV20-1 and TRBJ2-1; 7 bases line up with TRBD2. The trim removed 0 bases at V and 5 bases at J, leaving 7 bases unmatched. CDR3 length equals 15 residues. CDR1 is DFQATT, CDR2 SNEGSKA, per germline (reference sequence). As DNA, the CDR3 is TGCAGTGCTAGAGATTCCAGCGGGATCGACAATGAGCAGTTCTTC. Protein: CSARDSSGIDNEQFF.

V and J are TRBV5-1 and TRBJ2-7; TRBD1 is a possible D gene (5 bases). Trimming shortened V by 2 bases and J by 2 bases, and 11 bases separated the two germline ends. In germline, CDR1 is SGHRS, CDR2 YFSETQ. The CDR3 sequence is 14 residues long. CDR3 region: CASSFGTGTYEQYF. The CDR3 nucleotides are TGCGCCAGCAGCTTCGGAACAGGAACCTACGAGCAGTACTTC. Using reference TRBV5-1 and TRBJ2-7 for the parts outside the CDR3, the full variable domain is KAGVTQTPRYLIKTRGQQVTLSCSPISGHRSVSWYQQTPGQGLQFLFEYFSETQRNKGNFPGRFSGRQFSNSRSEMNVSTLELGDSALYLCASSFGTGTYEQYFGPGTRLTVT.

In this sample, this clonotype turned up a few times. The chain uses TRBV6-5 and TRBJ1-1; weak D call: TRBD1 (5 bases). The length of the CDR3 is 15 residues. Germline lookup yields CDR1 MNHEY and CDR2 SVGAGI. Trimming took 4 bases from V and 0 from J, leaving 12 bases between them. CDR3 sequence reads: CASSSSGTVNTEAFF. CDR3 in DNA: TGTGCCAGCAGTTCCTCCGGGACGGTGAACACTGAAGCTTTCTTT.

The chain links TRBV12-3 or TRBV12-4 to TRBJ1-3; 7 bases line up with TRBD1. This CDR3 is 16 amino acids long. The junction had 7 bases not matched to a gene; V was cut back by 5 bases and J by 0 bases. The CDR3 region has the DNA TGTGCCAGCAGTGGGGGACAGCCCTACTCTGGAAACACCATATATTTT. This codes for CASSGGQPYSGNTIYF.

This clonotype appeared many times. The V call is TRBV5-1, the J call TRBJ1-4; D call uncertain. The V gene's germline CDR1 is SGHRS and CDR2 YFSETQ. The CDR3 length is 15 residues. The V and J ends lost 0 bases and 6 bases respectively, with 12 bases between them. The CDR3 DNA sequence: TGCGCCAGCAGCTTGGAAGGAGAGGCTGATGAAAAACTGTTTTTT. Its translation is CASSLEGEADEKLFF.

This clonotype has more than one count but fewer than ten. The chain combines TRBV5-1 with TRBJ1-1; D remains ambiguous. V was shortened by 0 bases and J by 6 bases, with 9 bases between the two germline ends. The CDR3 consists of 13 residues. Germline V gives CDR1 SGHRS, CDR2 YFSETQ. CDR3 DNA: TGCGCCAGCAGCTTGGGAGGGTCGGCTGAAGCTTTCTTT. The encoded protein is CASSLGGSAEAFF.

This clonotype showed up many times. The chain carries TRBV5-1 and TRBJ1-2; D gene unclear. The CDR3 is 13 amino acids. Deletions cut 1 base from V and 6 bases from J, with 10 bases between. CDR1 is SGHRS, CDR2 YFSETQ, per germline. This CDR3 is CASSLTVRDGYTF. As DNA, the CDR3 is TGCGCCAGCAGCTTGACAGTCCGTGATGGCTACACCTTC.

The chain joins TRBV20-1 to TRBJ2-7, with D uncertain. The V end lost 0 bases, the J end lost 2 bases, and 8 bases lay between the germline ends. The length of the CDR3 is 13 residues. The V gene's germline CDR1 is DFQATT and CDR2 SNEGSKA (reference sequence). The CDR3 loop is CSAREADTYEQYF. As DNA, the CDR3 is TGCAGTGCTAGAGAGGCCGATACCTACGAGCAGTACTTC.

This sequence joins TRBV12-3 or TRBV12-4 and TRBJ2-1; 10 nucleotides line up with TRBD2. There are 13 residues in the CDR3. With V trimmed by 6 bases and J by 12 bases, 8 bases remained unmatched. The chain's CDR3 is CASRLLAGGWQFF. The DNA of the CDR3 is TGTGCCAGCAGGTTATTAGCGGGGGGTTGGCAGTTCTTC.

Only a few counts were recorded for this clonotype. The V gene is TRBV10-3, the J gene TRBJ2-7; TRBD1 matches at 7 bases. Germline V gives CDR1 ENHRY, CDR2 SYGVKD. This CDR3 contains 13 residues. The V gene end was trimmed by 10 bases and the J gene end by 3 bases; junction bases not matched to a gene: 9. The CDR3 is CASLGQPNYEQYF. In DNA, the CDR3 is TGTGCCAGCTTGGGACAGCCCAACTACGAGCAGTACTTC.

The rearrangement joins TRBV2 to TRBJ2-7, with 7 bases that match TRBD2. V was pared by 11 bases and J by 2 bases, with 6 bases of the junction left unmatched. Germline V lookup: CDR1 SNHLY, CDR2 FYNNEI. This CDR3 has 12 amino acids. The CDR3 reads CAWGDYTYEQYF. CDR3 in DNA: TGTGCCTGGGGGGACTACACCTACGAGCAGTACTTC.

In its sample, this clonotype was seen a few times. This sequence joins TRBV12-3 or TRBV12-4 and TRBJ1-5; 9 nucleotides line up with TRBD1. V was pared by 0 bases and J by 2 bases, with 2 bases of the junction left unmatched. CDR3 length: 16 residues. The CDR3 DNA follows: TGTGCCAGCAGTTTAGCGGGGACAGGGCGCAATCAGCCCCAGCATTTT. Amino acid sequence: CASSLAGTGRNQPQHF.